A single sample gave rise to the 20 T cell receptor beta chains below, sequenced in a study of shared clonotypes between healthy human individuals. Produced via immunoSEQ multiplex PCR; TCRdb's table is partial and in-frame only. The table lists 550,000 to 800,000 clones, roughly 91% of them singletons. Material: memory CD8+ T cells from PBMCs. As to subset: CD45RO+ cells pooled with CCR7-negative TemRA cells. These receptors were collected from a young man in good health. Some clones in this sample may be carry-over from other donors' samples.

In this sample, this clone turned up a few times. The rearrangement uses TRBV10-3 and TRBJ1-1, with D unclear. Germline CDR1 ENHRY, CDR2 SYGVKD. Deletions cut 3 bases from V and 0 bases from J, with 11 bases between. CDR3 length equals 15 residues. The chain's CDR3 is CAISDRLPLNTEAFF. CDR3 coding DNA: TGTGCCATCAGTGACAGGCTTCCTCTGAACACTGAAGCTTTCTTT.

In this sample, this clone turned up once. Being one base from a much bigger clone, this may be a read error. The same CDR3 can be traced to other DNA sequences in this sample. V and J are TRBV6-6 and TRBJ2-2; D call uncertain. The V end was cut by 3 bases, the J end by 2 bases, with 1 base between. The CDR3 has 12 amino acids. Germline V gene data show CDR1 as MNHNY and CDR2 as SVGAGI (reference sequence). CDR3 region: CASSYNTGELFF. The CDR3 region has the DNA TGTGCCAGCAGTTATAACACCGGGGAGCTGTTTTTT.

The chain uses TRBV13 and TRBJ2-7; 7 nucleotides agree with TRBD2. V was clipped by 3 bases and J by 7 bases; unmatched bases: 3. Per the germline V gene, CDR1 is PRHDT and CDR2 is FYEKMQ (reference sequence). This CDR3 has 12 residues. CDR3 nucleotides: TGTGCCAGCAGCTTTGGGGAGGGGGAGCAGTACTTC. It translates to CASSFGEGEQYF.

CDR3 residues: CASSINRVNTEAFF. The CDR3, as DNA: TGTGCCAGCAGCATAAACAGGGTGAACACTGAAGCTTTCTTT. The gene calls are TRBV6-6 and TRBJ1-1, with D perhaps TRBD1 (6 bases). CDR3 length: 14 residues. Germline values: CDR1 MNHNY, CDR2 SVGAGI (reference sequence). The V gene lost 6 bases and the J gene lost 0 bases, with 11 bases spanning the gap.

The chain uses TRBV6-1 and TRBJ1-5; possibly TRBD1 for D (6 bases). This CDR3 region has 17 residues. V was trimmed by 4 bases and J by 0 bases, leaving 16 bases between them. Germline lookup yields CDR1 MNHNS and CDR2 SASEGT. CDR3 protein: CASSAQNGQFSNQPQHF. The CDR3 nucleotides read TGTGCCAGCAGTGCCCAGAACGGACAGTTTAGCAATCAGCCCCAGCATTTT.

This chain connects TRBV19 to TRBJ2-7; D might be TRBD2 (5 bases). This CDR3 has 14 residues. V lost 3 bases to trimming and J lost 3 bases, with 12 bases between them. From germline, CDR1 is LNHDA and CDR2 SQIVND (reference sequence). The CDR3 reads CASSIYSGDYEQYF. CDR3 bases: TGTGCCAGTAGTATCTATTCCGGGGACTACGAGCAGTACTTC. Combining the CDR3 with reference TRBV19 and TRBJ2-7 gives the whole variable domain DGGITQSPKYLFRKEGQNVTLSCEQNLNHDAMYWYRQDPGQGLRLIYYSQIVNDFQKGDIAEGYSVSREKKESFPLTVTSAQKNPTAFYLCASSIYSGDYEQYFGPGTRLTVT.

V gene TRBV9 combines with J gene TRBJ2-1, with D possibly TRBD2 on 5 matching bases. Per the germline V gene, CDR1 is SGDLS and CDR2 is YYNGEE. Trimming cost V 7 bases and J 9 bases, with 17 bases left between them. The length of the CDR3 is 13 residues. DNA of the CDR3: TGTGCCAGCGAGAGTCCGGGGTCAGGTGAGCAGTTCTTC. Residues: CASESPGSGEQFF.

For this clone: Other nucleotide sequences from this sample produce the same CDR3. The V gene is TRBV30, the J gene TRBJ1-1; weak D call: TRBD1 (6 bases). The CDR3 totals 13 residues. The germline V gene encodes CDR1 GTSNPN and CDR2 SVGIG (reference sequence). Deletions cut 5 bases from V and 1 base from J, with 11 bases between. The CDR3 spells CAWGVGGNTEAFF. In DNA form, the CDR3 reads TGTGCCTGGGGCGTAGGGGGGAACACTGAAGCTTTCTTT.

This clone occurred once. V usage is TRBV5-1 and J usage is TRBJ2-1; D may be TRBD2 (6 bases). CDR1 and CDR2 from the germline V gene are SGHRS and YFSETQ. The length of the CDR3 is 14 residues. V shed 1 base and J shed 5 bases, with 10 bases lying between them. The CDR3 nucleotides are TGCGCCAGCAGCTTGCTAGCGACTAACAATGAGCAGTTCTTC. Translating gives CASSLLATNNEQFF.

This clone occurred once. This sequence joins TRBV7-2 and TRBJ1-1; no clear D. There are 13 residues in the CDR3. V lost 1 base and J 3 bases, leaving 6 bases between the germline ends. CDR1 is SGHTA and CDR2 is FQGNSA in the germline V gene. CDR3 sequence reads: CASSLVGHTEAFF. The CDR3 bases are TGTGCCAGCAGCTTAGTAGGCCACACTGAAGCTTTCTTT.

The chain is built from TRBV27 and TRBJ2-1, with D tentatively TRBD2 (5 bases). The CDR3 totals 15 residues. The germline CDR1 and CDR2 sequences are MNHEY and SMNVEV (reference sequence). V gave up 3 bases and J gave up 8 bases, with 17 bases separating them. CDR3 DNA: TGTGCCAGCAGTTTGACTGGACGAGGGCACTATGAGCAGTTCTTC. Amino acid sequence: CASSLTGRGHYEQFF.

V is TRBV27 and J is TRBJ2-6; unclear D gene. Germline CDR1 and CDR2: MNHEY and SMNVEV (reference sequence). Trimming took 0 bases from V and 0 from J, leaving 6 bases between them. The CDR3 is 16 amino acids. The CDR3, as DNA: TGTGCCAGCAGTTTATCACCCGACTCTGGGGCCAACGTCCTGACTTTC. Translating gives CASSLSPDSGANVLTF. The full variable domain, its missing parts supplied by reference TRBV27 and TRBJ2-6, is EAQVTQNPRYLITVTGKKLTVTCSQNMNHEYMSWYRQDPGLGLRQIYYSMNVEVTDKGDVPEGYKVSRKEKRNFPLILESPSPNQTSLYFCASSLSPDSGANVLTFGAGSRLTVL.

The rearrangement links TRBV6-5 to TRBJ1-1, with a possible D match to TRBD1 (6 bases). V shed 4 bases and J shed 4 bases, with 19 bases lying between them. Germline CDR1 and CDR2: MNHEY and SVGAGI. The CDR3 consists of 16 residues. The CDR3 region is CASSFTLDSWGTEAFF. As DNA, the CDR3 is TGTGCCAGCAGTTTCACACTGGACAGTTGGGGCACTGAAGCTTTCTTT.

As for this clone: Relative to the germline gene, one junction end is altered; a read error may explain this. The chain couples TRBV4-3 to TRBJ1-2; D gene uncertain. Germline CDR1 reads LGHNA; CDR2 reads YSLEER. CDR3 length: 14 residues. The CDR3 coding sequence is TGCGCCAGCAGCCATGCTATCCTAAGTAGTGGCAACACCTTC. Its protein is CASSHAILSSGNTF.

The chain combines TRBV6-1 with TRBJ2-7; TRBD2 agrees at 7 bases. Germline loops: CDR1 MNHNS, CDR2 SASEGT. This CDR3 region has 13 residues. J lost 3 bases, V lost 6 bases, and 5 bases had no gene match. The CDR3 bases are TGTGCCAGCAGGACCGGGGGGAGCTACGAGCAGTACTTC. Translated: CASRTGGSYEQYF.

Remarks on this clone: This specimen includes other DNA sequences encoding the same CDR3. The CDR3 loop reads CASSYGGTEAFF. The CDR3 DNA follows: TGTGCCAGCAGTTACGGGGGGACTGAAGCTTTCTTT. The chain uses TRBV6-5 and TRBJ1-1; the D gene is possibly TRBD1 (5 bases). Trimming cost V 2 bases and J 5 bases, with 6 bases left between them. The CDR3 runs to 12 residues. In germline, CDR1 is MNHEY, CDR2 SVGAGI.

The rearrangement joins TRBV14 to TRBJ1-2, with 9 nucleotides matching TRBD1. With 4 bases clipped from V and 8 bases from J, the junction kept 8 bases outside the gene matches. Germline V CDR1 and CDR2: SGHDN, FVKESK. The CDR3 covers 14 residues. The CDR3 sequence is CASSPNRGPGGYTF. The CDR3 DNA is TGTGCCAGCAGCCCAAACAGGGGGCCCGGAGGCTACACCTTC.

J is TRBJ2-5 and V is TRBV6-9; D is possibly TRBD1 (6 bases). Germline V CDR1 and CDR2: MNHGY, SVAAGI. The germline V and J ends were trimmed by 4 bases and 2 bases, with 17 bases remaining between them. CDR3 length: 16 amino acids. The CDR3 loop reads CASSWAQGHSQETQYF. CDR3 DNA: TGTGCCAGCAGTTGGGCGCAGGGACATTCTCAAGAGACCCAGTACTTC.

This chain joins TRBV4-1 and TRBJ1-2; TRBD1 aligns across 9 bases. Looked up from germline, CDR1 is MGHRA and CDR2 is YSYEKL. J was trimmed by 6 bases and V by 4 bases; bases with no gene match: 12. This CDR3 has 16 residues. The CDR3 region has the DNA TGCGCCAGCAGCCTCCGTATGACAGGGGGGACGGATGGCTACACCTTC. Amino acid sequence: CASSLRMTGGTDGYTF.

This clone has more than one count but fewer than ten. This chain links TRBV5-4 with TRBJ1-1; D call uncertain. Germline V gene data show CDR1 as SGHNT and CDR2 as YYREEE (reference sequence). Trimming took 2 bases from V and 0 from J, leaving 8 bases between them. The CDR3 contains 14 residues. The CDR3 nucleotides are TGTGCCAGCAGCTTCCCTCATCTGAACACTGAAGCTTTCTTT. Translation gives CASSFPHLNTEAFF.